The 19 T cell receptor beta chains given below trace back to one sample, sequenced in a study of blood T cell repertoires in COVID-19. The assay was immunoSEQ multiplex PCR, and TCRdb's table has in-frame clones only and misses some. The data contain some 62,000 clones, roughly four fifths of them seen just once; the ten biggest clones take up over 15%. Material: peripheral blood. Receptor source: a man between 60 and 75 years old with acute or convalescent COVID-19.

This chain connects TRBV5-6 to TRBJ1-2; D might be TRBD1 (5 bases). Trimming removed 5 bases at V and 3 bases at J, with 11 bases between. This CDR3 region has 13 residues. In germline, CDR1 is SGHDT, CDR2 YYEEEE. CDR3 region: CASSPTGDYGYTF. The CDR3 nucleotides are TGTGCCAGCAGTCCCACAGGCGACTATGGCTACACCTTC. Together with reference TRBV5-6 and TRBJ1-2, the CDR3 gives the full variable domain: DAGVTQSPTHLIKTRGQQVTLRCSPKSGHDTVSWYQQALGQGPQFIFQYYEEEERQRGNFPDRFSGHQFPNYSSELNVNALLLGDSALYLCASSPTGDYGYTFGSGTRLTVV.

The chain uses TRBV4-2 and TRBJ1-5; D not certain. Trimming took 3 bases from V and 4 from J, leaving 16 bases between them. The CDR3 sequence is 16 residues long. Germline CDR1 LGHNA, CDR2 YNFKEQ. CDR3 sequence (DNA): TGTGCCAGCAGCCATTCTACGGCGGCAGATAATCAGCCCCAGCATTTT. Its translation is CASSHSTAADNQPQHF.

CDR3 DNA sequence: TGTGCCAGTAGTCTTTTCCAGGTGGTCGTCACCGGGGAGCTGTTTTTT. It yields the protein CASSLFQVVVTGELFF. This sequence joins TRBV19 and TRBJ2-2, with D unclear. Germline V gene lookup returns CDR1 LNHDA and CDR2 SQIVND (reference sequence). The V end was cut by 5 bases, the J end by 4 bases, with 17 bases between. The CDR3 has 16 residues.

The chain has TRBV6-6 and TRBJ1-2, with D perhaps TRBD1 (5 bases). This CDR3 is built from 14 residues. Germline V gene data show CDR1 as MNHNY and CDR2 as SVGAGI (reference sequence). V was cut by 2 bases and J by 8 bases, with 15 bases left in between. The CDR3 here is CASSYPNGEGGYTF. The DNA for the CDR3 is TGTGCCAGCAGTTACCCCAATGGGGAGGGGGGCTACACCTTC.

This chain connects TRBV4-1 to TRBJ1-2; no clear D gene. The CDR3 loop spans 14 amino acids. Germline V gives CDR1 MGHRA, CDR2 YSYEKL. The V and J ends lost 2 bases and 0 bases respectively, with 7 bases between them. The CDR3 protein is CASSQPGANYGYTF. For the CDR3, the DNA is TGCGCCAGCAGCCAACCGGGAGCTAACTATGGCTACACCTTC.

The rearrangement links TRBV28 to TRBJ1-2, with TRBD1 as a possible D gene (6 bases). The CDR3 totals 13 residues. Germline CDR1 reads MDHEN; CDR2 reads SYDVKM. V lost 5 bases and J 2 bases, leaving 9 bases between the germline ends. Written as DNA, the CDR3 is TGTGCCAGCAGTACCGGGACAAACTATGGCTACACCTTC. Its protein is CASSTGTNYGYTF.

V and J are TRBV6-5 and TRBJ1-4; D might be TRBD1 (5 bases). V was cut by 0 bases and J by 6 bases, with 11 bases left in between. The CDR3 sequence is 15 residues long. Germline CDR1 and CDR2: MNHEY and SVGAGI. CDR3 nucleotides: TGTGCCAGCAGTTACTCCGGGCAGGGATATGAAAAACTGTTTTTT. This translates into CASSYSGQGYEKLFF.

This clone showed up just a few times. The CDR3 loop is CSVGTGGPNEQFF. DNA of the CDR3: TGCAGCGTCGGGACAGGGGGGCCCAATGAGCAGTTCTTC. V gene TRBV29-1 combines with J gene TRBJ2-1; 11 bases align to TRBD1. The CDR3 contains 13 residues. V dropped 6 bases and J dropped 6; count of bases not matched to a gene: 4. Per germline, CDR1 SQVTM and CDR2 ANQGSEA.

The rearrangement uses TRBV10-3 and TRBJ2-1, with 9 bases matching TRBD2. This CDR3 comprises 15 residues. With V trimmed by 4 bases and J by 6 bases, 7 bases remained unmatched. Germline V lookup: CDR1 ENHRY, CDR2 SYGVKD. CDR3 nucleotide sequence: TGTGCCATCAGTGTTCGGCTAGCGGGATTCAATGAGCAGTTCTTC. Amino acid sequence: CAISVRLAGFNEQFF.

This clone was recorded once. This chain links TRBV5-1 with TRBJ2-5, with 9 nucleotides matching TRBD2. V shed 0 bases, J shed 2 bases, and the junction held 2 bases outside the gene matches. Germline CDR1 is SGHRS and CDR2 is YFSETQ. The CDR3 extends over 15 amino acids. In nucleotides, the CDR3 is TGCGCCAGCAGCTTGGCTAGCGGGGCGCAAGAGACCCAGTACTTC. Amino acids: CASSLASGAQETQYF.

This sequence joins TRBV4-1 and TRBJ2-7; D gene uncertain. Trimming stripped 2 bases from V and 6 bases from J, with 11 bases between. The germline gives CDR1 MGHRA, CDR2 YSYEKL. CDR3 length: 13 residues. The CDR3: CASSQTYWSEQYF. CDR3 DNA sequence: TGCGCCAGCAGCCAAACCTACTGGAGCGAGCAGTACTTC.

This chain links TRBV6-1 with TRBJ2-3; 8 positions agree with TRBD2. The length of the CDR3 is 16 residues. The ends lost 4 bases at V and 4 bases at J; junction bases unmatched: 10. Germline V gene sequence: CDR1 MNHNS, CDR2 SASEGT. The CDR3 reads CASSVRTAGGPDTQYF. CDR3 nucleotide sequence: TGTGCCAGCAGTGTCAGGACTGCGGGAGGACCAGATACGCAGTATTTT.

This clone was recorded only once. The chain has TRBV11-2 and TRBJ1-1; maybe TRBD1 (5 bases). Germline V gene lookup returns CDR1 SGHAT and CDR2 FQNNGV. CDR3 size: 14 residues. V shed 1 base and J shed 4 bases, with 10 bases lying between them. Here the CDR3 reads CASSLAGGATEAFF. DNA for the CDR3: TGTGCCAGCAGCTTAGCTGGAGGGGCCACTGAAGCTTTCTTT.

V usage is TRBV6-1 and J usage is TRBJ2-3; no definite D call. This CDR3 region has 17 residues. Germline-derived CDR1 and CDR2 are MNHNS and SASEGT. Trimming stripped 3 bases from V and 4 bases from J, with 20 bases between. The CDR3 sequence is CASSEPEMLAAADTQYF. The CDR3 DNA sequence: TGTGCCAGCAGTGAGCCCGAGATGTTAGCTGCCGCAGATACGCAGTATTTT.

The chain recombines TRBV9 with TRBJ2-3; no definite D call. Trimming pared 0 bases from V and 5 bases from J, leaving 4 bases between. Per germline, CDR1 SGDLS and CDR2 YYNGEE. There are 12 residues in the CDR3. The CDR3 reads CASSVGGDTQYF. The CDR3 bases are TGTGCCAGCAGCGTAGGAGGAGATACGCAGTATTTT. The full variable domain, in which reference TRBV9 and TRBJ2-3 provide the parts outside the CDR3, is DSGVTQTPKHLITATGQRVTLRCSPRSGDLSVYWYQQSLDQGLQFLIQYYNGEERAKGNILERFSAQQFPDLHSELNLSSLELGDSALYFCASSVGGDTQYFGPGTRLTVL.

CDR3: CASSARQNQPQHF. The CDR3 DNA reads as TGTGCCAGTAGTGCCCGACAGAATCAGCCCCAGCATTTT. The J gene is TRBJ1-5, the V gene TRBV19; tentative D call: TRBD1 (5 bases). This CDR3 has 13 residues. Trimming took off 5 bases at V and 4 bases at J, with 9 bases between the two ends. The germline CDR1 and CDR2 sequences are LNHDA and SQIVND (reference sequence).

This clone was counted once. The chain joins TRBV29-1 to TRBJ2-2, with D perhaps TRBD1 (6 bases). The CDR3 contains 13 residues. V shed 5 bases and J shed 5 bases, with 12 bases lying between them. CDR1 and CDR2 from the germline V gene are SQVTM and ANQGSEA. Here the CDR3 reads CSVRRGKTGELFF. CDR3 coding DNA: TGCAGCGTTCGAAGGGGGAAAACCGGGGAGCTGTTTTTT.

The chain combines TRBV4-2 with TRBJ2-7; D is perhaps TRBD2 (6 bases). This CDR3 contains 12 residues. The V gene lost 5 bases and the J gene lost 6 bases, with 11 bases spanning the gap. Germline assignment: CDR1 LGHNA and CDR2 YNFKEQ. The CDR3 sequence is CASSALSGEQYF. In nucleotides, the CDR3 is TGTGCCAGCAGCGCCCTTAGCGGCGAGCAGTACTTC.

The chain has TRBV11-2 and TRBJ1-1, with TRBD1 as a possible D gene (5 bases). The V gene lost 7 bases and the J gene lost 0 bases, with 9 bases spanning the gap. The CDR3 is 13 amino acids. Germline lookup yields CDR1 SGHAT and CDR2 FQNNGV. Written as DNA, the CDR3 is TGTGCCAGCACCTGGGGGGTGAACACTGAAGCTTTCTTT. This sequence encodes CASTWGVNTEAFF.